Presented here are 8 T cell receptor beta chains from one specimen sequenced in a study of cytomegalovirus exposure and HLA in healthy donors (dated 2017 in TCRdb). The protocol used for the library was the immunoSEQ multiplex PCR assay. For the multiplex PCR, a mixture combining 60 forward primers for TCR Vbeta segments and 13 reverse primers for TCR Jbeta segments was used. TCRdb holds this immuneACCESS table with in-frame rearrangements only. Some clones are missing; in checked studies, unresolved V genes explain under half, and the rest has no known cause. This sample is represented by 200,000 to 250,000 clones; 70% to 90% of them were singletons. The ten largest clonotypes hold about 0.22% of the sample. The sequencing sample was made of PBMCs. Receptors were obtained from a girl aged 2 to 9 in good health and CMV-seronegative.

The chain uses TRBV13 and TRBJ2-1, with D possibly being TRBD2 (6 bases). The germline gives CDR1 PRHDT, CDR2 FYEKMQ (reference sequence). This CDR3 region has 16 residues. Trimming removed 5 bases from V and 6 bases from J, with 20 bases in between. The CDR3 loop reads CASSTPKFGRSNEQFF. CDR3 sequence (DNA): TGTGCCAGCAGCACCCCGAAATTCGGGAGAAGCAATGAGCAGTTCTTC.

The chain recombines TRBV5-1 with TRBJ2-1; 13 bases match TRBD2. The germline CDR1 and CDR2 sequences are SGHRS and YFSETQ. V shed 2 bases, J shed 1 base, and the junction held 9 bases outside the gene matches. The CDR3 spans 19 residues. Written as DNA, the CDR3 is TGCGCCAGCAGCTTAAAACTAGCGGGAGGGCCAAATTCCTACAATGAGCAGTTCTTC. Translated, it gives CASSLKLAGGPNSYNEQFF.

This clone was detected once. This chain connects TRBV30 to TRBJ1-2, with TRBD1 identical over 8 bases. CDR3 size: 15 residues. The germline gives CDR1 GTSNPN, CDR2 SVGIG (reference sequence). V gave up 2 bases and J gave up 5 bases; unmatched junction bases: 10. The CDR3 is CAWSPNDRGRYGYTF. The CDR3 DNA is TGTGCCTGGAGTCCCAATGACAGGGGAAGGTATGGCTACACCTTC.

This chain connects TRBV6-4 to TRBJ2-6; TRBD2 is a possible D gene (6 bases). V dropped 4 bases and J dropped 2 bases, with 15 bases sitting between them. The CDR3 spans 17 residues. Germline V CDR1 and CDR2: MRHNA, SNTAGT. The CDR3 DNA reads TGTGCCAGCAGTGCCCAACCGGGAGCACCTGGGGCCAACGTCCTGACTTTC. This gives the protein CASSAQPGAPGANVLTF.

The chain carries TRBV7-9 and TRBJ2-1; 7 nucleotides agree with TRBD1. This CDR3 contains 16 residues. Trimming removed 7 bases from V and 7 bases from J; junction bases left unmatched: 16. Germline V lookup: CDR1 SEHNR, CDR2 FQNEAQ (reference sequence). This CDR3 reads CASNIYRDSLRNEQFF. The CDR3 DNA follows: TGTGCCAGCAACATCTACCGGGACAGTTTACGGAATGAGCAGTTCTTC.

V gene TRBV9 combines with J gene TRBJ2-7; D perhaps matches TRBD1 (5 bases). V was pared by 0 bases and J by 0 bases, with 10 bases between. In germline, CDR1 is SGDLS, CDR2 YYNGEE. The CDR3 length is 15 residues. CDR3 coding DNA: TGTGCCAGCAGCGTAGGGGCAGGGTCCTCCTACGAGCAGTACTTC. It codes for CASSVGAGSSYEQYF.

The V call is TRBV28, the J call TRBJ2-5; 8 nucleotides match TRBD2. Trimming at V came to 8 bases and at J to 6 bases, leaving 11 bases not matched to a gene. CDR1 and CDR2 (germline): MDHEN, SYDVKM. This CDR3 has 14 residues. The CDR3 region has the DNA TGTGCCAGCTTCCCTGGCGGGGGGATAAAGACCCAGTACTTC. It codes for CASFPGGGIKTQYF.

This chain uses TRBV6-5 with TRBJ1-3; maybe TRBD1 (6 bases). Germline CDR1 MNHEY, CDR2 SVGAGI. The CDR3 has 15 amino acids. Trimming cost V 2 bases and J 0 bases, with 8 bases left between them. The CDR3 is CASSYRDNSGNTIYF. CDR3 DNA sequence: TGTGCCAGCAGTTACAGGGACAACTCTGGAAACACCATATATTTT.